A single count supports the clone carrying this T cell receptor beta chain. The CDR3 loop spans 17 amino acids. From germline, CDR1 is SGHDT and CDR2 YYEEEE. Between the trimmed V and J ends, which lost 3 bases and 1 base, there was a span of 16 bases. These data are taken from a study of blood T cell repertoires in COVID-19. The overall study: The United States, Italy and Spain supplied acute and convalescent COVID-19 samples.

Methods used by the authors: Estimation of nucleated cell counts was performed using reference gene primer amplification. TCRdb's table, derived via immunoSEQ multiplex PCR, lists solely in-frame clones and lacks some. The DNA gave D and trimming, while V, J and clone size come from that table. The data hold about 160,000 clones, with more than 80% observed a single time. Seattle-derived patients entered the study during active infection and were followed longitudinally. Material: peripheral blood. The chain recombines TRBV5-6 with TRBJ2-2; D may be TRBD1 (6 bases). The sequence was collected from a man younger than 30 with COVID-19, enrolled during active disease. The CDR3 sequence: CASSWPRTGWNTGELFF. CDR3 bases: TGTGCCAGCAGCTGGCCTAGAACAGGGTGGAACACCGGGGAGCTGTTTTTT.